Detailed here is one T cell receptor (beta chain). These data belong to a study of blood T cell repertoires in COVID-19. Produced via immunoSEQ multiplex PCR; TCRdb's table is partial and in-frame only. In the table there are around 190,000 clones, about 82% of which are singletons. Germline loops: CDR1 MNHEY, CDR2 SVGAGI. CDR3 length equals 14 residues. With V trimmed by 7 bases and J by 3 bases, 6 bases remained unmatched. Sequenced sample: peripheral blood. The V call is TRBV6-5, the J call TRBJ2-3, with 8 bases aligning to TRBD2. The TCR originated in a man aged 70 or older with active or convalescent COVID-19. The CDR3 is CASISRGGTDTQYF. Here the CDR3 DNA reads TGTGCCAGCATAAGTCGGGGGGGGACAGATACGCAGTATTTT.